Listed below are T cell receptor beta chains from one sample, sequenced in a study of cytomegalovirus exposure and HLA in healthy donors. The method was immunoSEQ multiplex PCR; TCRdb's version includes in-frame clones alone and lacks a portion of them. The sample records 95,000 to 110,000 clones, around 76% being singletons. The sequencing sample was made of PBMCs. Every receptor here comes from a man younger than 30 in good health and CMV-seronegative. Each CDR3 is given with its conserved first and last residue. The D gene is left open where the match is weak. Some rows have no size entry. The others give once, few or many, or a class for an expanded clone.

clone size | J gene | V gene | D gene | CDR3 protein | CDR3 DNA
. | TRBJ2-3 | TRBV7-3 | TRBD2 | CASSPGAGRSTDTQYF | TGTGCCAGCAGCCCCGGAGCGGGGAGGAGCACAGATACGCAGTATTTT
. | TRBJ2-5 | TRBV4-3 | . | CASSQGLRVGTQYF | TGCGCCAGCAGCCAAGGGCTGCGGGTCGGGACCCAGTACTTC
. | TRBJ2-1 | TRBV25-1 | TRBD1 | CASTRTGGRYNEQFF | TGTGCCAGCACTCGGACAGGGGGCAGGTACAATGAGCAGTTCTTC
. | TRBJ2-7 | TRBV27 | . | CASSTDSFSSIYEQYF | TGTGCCAGCAGTACGGACAGTTTTTCCTCCATCTACGAGCAGTACTTC
. | TRBJ2-7 | TRBV10-3 | . | CAAGGQGHEQYF | TGTGCCGCCGGGGGGCAGGGACACGAGCAGTACTTC
. | TRBJ1-5 | TRBV7-6 | TRBD1 | CASSPRTGISHQPQHF | TGTGCCAGCAGCCCCCGGACAGGGATAAGTCATCAGCCCCAGCATTTT
. | TRBJ2-2 | TRBV7-6 | . | CASSLGQTTGELFF | TGTGCCAGCAGTCTAGGACAGACCACCGGGGAGCTGTTTTTT
. | TRBJ1-2 | TRBV5-4 | . | CASSPPTGNYGYTF | TGTGCCAGCAGCCCTCCTACAGGGAACTATGGCTACACCTTC
. | TRBJ1-4 | TRBV14 | TRBD1 | CASSSTGVTNEKLFF | TGTGCCAGCAGCAGTACAGGGGTCACTAATGAAAAACTGTTTTTT
. | TRBJ2-2 | TRBV7-8 | TRBD2 | CASSFPSGGAYTGELFF | TGTGCCAGCAGCTTTCCTAGCGGGGGGGCGTACACCGGGGAGCTGTTTTTT
few | TRBJ2-7 | TRBV6-5 | TRBD1 | CASTYGQGYEQYF | TGTGCCAGCACCTACGGACAGGGCTACGAGCAGTACTTC
. | TRBJ2-7 | TRBV7-9 | . | CSSSPRTEEQLYEQYF | TGTTCCAGCAGCCCCAGGACAGAGGAACAGCTCTACGAGCAGTACTTC
. | TRBJ2-1 | TRBV7-9 | . | CASSTPSGRASYNEQFF | TGTGCCAGCAGCACCCCTTCCGGCAGGGCCTCCTACAATGAGCAGTTCTTC
few | TRBJ2-3 | TRBV5-4 | TRBD1 | CASSLAGGQTFTGYF | TGTGCCAGCAGCTTGGCTGGGGGACAGACGTTTACGGGGTATTTT
. | TRBJ1-2 | TRBV19 | . | CASSIGASVYGYTF | TGTGCCAGTAGTATAGGCGCGTCGGTCTATGGCTACACCTTC
. | TRBJ2-7 | TRBV6-5 | TRBD2 | CASSSSGGGREQYF | TGTGCCAGCAGTTCCAGCGGGGGGGGCCGCGAGCAGTACTTC
. | TRBJ2-3 | TRBV6-5 | TRBD2 | CASSSASGGATDTQYF | TGTGCCAGCAGTTCAGCTAGCGGGGGGGCCACAGATACGCAGTATTTT
. | TRBJ2-5 | TRBV5-1 | . | CASSLEGRSGEETQYF | TGCGCCAGCAGCTTGGAGGGACGCTCGGGGGAAGAGACCCAGTACTTC
. | TRBJ1-2 | TRBV7-9 | TRBD1 | CASSLEQGYGYTF | TGTGCCAGCAGCTTAGAACAGGGGTATGGCTACACCTTC
. | TRBJ1-3 | TRBV2 | . | CASSDIKGVSGNTIYF | TGTGCCAGCAGTGACATTAAGGGGGTATCTGGAAACACCATATATTTT
. | TRBJ1-5 | TRBV19 | . | CASSIGAGARSGNQPQHF | TGTGCCAGTAGTATTGGAGCAGGGGCCCGCTCCGGCAATCAGCCCCAGCATTTT
. | TRBJ2-7 | TRBV10-2 | . | CACLGEASYEQYF | TGCGCCTGCCTCGGGGAGGCCTCCTACGAGCAGTACTTC
. | TRBJ2-5 | TRBV9 | TRBD2 | CASSGLGTSGGETQYF | TGTGCCAGCAGCGGACTTGGGACTAGCGGGGGAGAGACCCAGTACTTC
. | TRBJ1-5 | TRBV5-1 | . | CASSLTGVEDQPQHF | TGCGCCAGCAGCTTGACGGGGGTTGAGGATCAGCCCCAGCATTTT
. | TRBJ2-1 | TRBV9 | TRBD2 | CASSAAAGGLSYNEQFF | TGTGCCAGCAGCGCAGCAGCGGGGGGGTTATCCTACAATGAGCAGTTCTTC
. | TRBJ2-3 | TRBV7-9 | TRBD2 | CASSLGLAGESDTQYF | TGTGCCAGCAGCTTAGGCCTAGCGGGGGAATCAGATACGCAGTATTTT
few | TRBJ2-7 | TRBV7-3 | TRBD1 | CASSLSGTGAHEQYF | TGTGCCAGCAGCTTATCAGGGACAGGGGCCCACGAGCAGTACTTC
. | TRBJ1-1 | TRBV16 | . | CASSQTTGGVVEAFF | TGTGCCAGCAGCCAAACGACGGGTGGTGTAGTTGAAGCTTTCTTT
. | TRBJ1-2 | TRBV13 | . | CASSYRDSQSTNGNGYTF | TGTGCCAGCAGCTATCGGGACTCCCAATCGACGAATGGGAATGGCTACACCTTC
. | TRBJ2-5 | TRBV7-6 | TRBD1 | CASSWIGGGETQYF | TGTGCCAGCAGCTGGATAGGGGGCGGGGAGACCCAGTACTTC
few | TRBJ1-2 | TRBV5-4 | TRBD1 | CASSQGQGARGGYTF | TGTGCCAGCAGCCAAGGACAGGGGGCGCGGGGTGGCTACACCTTC
. | TRBJ2-3 | TRBV9 | TRBD2 | CASSLAGSTDTQYF | TGTGCCAGCAGCCTAGCGGGGAGCACAGATACGCAGTATTTT
many | TRBJ2-3 | TRBV5-1 | TRBD1 | CASSLDRGLTTDTQYF | TGCGCCAGCAGCTTGGACAGGGGGCTTACCACAGATACGCAGTATTTT
. | TRBJ2-7 | TRBV27 | . | CASSRRQNTYEQYF | TGTGCCAGCAGTCGCCGACAGAATACCTACGAGCAGTACTTC
few | TRBJ1-1 | TRBV19 | TRBD1 | CASSATGGMNTEAFF | TGTGCCAGTAGTGCGACAGGGGGCATGAACACTGAAGCTTTCTTT
. | TRBJ2-4 | TRBV28 | TRBD2 | CASSLAEDSGLGVGKNIQYF | TGTGCCAGCAGTTTAGCGGAGGATAGCGGGTTGGGCGTGGGCAAAAACATTCAGTACTTC